Listed below are T cell receptor beta chains from one sample, sequenced in a study of shared clonotypes between healthy human individuals. Assay: immunoSEQ multiplex PCR; the TCRdb copy retains only in-frame clones and omits some. The repertoire has about 2.2 million clones, just under 95% of them found once; the top ten carry more than 1.5%. Material: naive CD8+ T cells from PBMCs. Receptors originate from a man between 18 and 29 years old in good health. Some clones in this sample may be carry-over from other donors' samples. Both conserved end residues are part of each CDR3. A D gene is named only where the DNA matches it firmly. A clone size is listed for some rows: how often the clone was seen (once, few, many), or a class if it is expanded.

d_call j_call clone_size v_call cdr3_nt cdr3_aa
TRBD1 TRBJ2-2 NA TRBV28 TGTGCCAGCAGTTCCGGGACAGATGGAACCGGGGAGCTGTTTTTT CASSSGTDGTGELFF
NA TRBJ1-1 once TRBV28 TGTGCCAGCAGTTTAGGATTCCGGGGAGGCACTGAAGCTTTCTTT CASSLGFRGGTEAFF
TRBD2 TRBJ2-7 NA TRBV27 TGTGCCAGCAGTCCGCGACTAGCGGGGTACTACGAGCAGTACTTC CASSPRLAGYYEQYF
NA TRBJ2-7 NA TRBV29-1 TGCAGCGCCACCGGGTCTTCCTCCTACGAGCAGTACTTC CSATGSSSYEQYF
NA TRBJ2-1 NA TRBV9 TGTGCCAGCACCGAAGGGCGGTGGGGAAATGAGCAGTTCTTC CASTEGRWGNEQFF
NA TRBJ1-1 NA TRBV2 TGTGCCCTAGGGCCGGGGACTGAAGCTTTCTTT CALGPGTEAFF
TRBD2 TRBJ2-7 NA TRBV27 TGTGCCAGCAGTCCCCGGACTAGCGGGAGAAGGTACGAGCAGTACTTC CASSPRTSGRRYEQYF
NA TRBJ2-1 NA TRBV25-1 TGTGCCAGCTGCGGAGGGTGGGAGGGGGACAATGAGCAGTTCTTC CASCGGWEGDNEQFF
TRBD2 TRBJ2-7 NA TRBV14 TGTGCCAGCAGCCACAGGACCCTAGCGGGAGGCCCATACGAGCAGTACTTC CASSHRTLAGGPYEQYF
NA TRBJ1-2 NA TRBV7-9 TGTGCCAGCAGCTTAAGTGGAGGGACCAACTATGGCTACACCTTC CASSLSGGTNYGYTF
NA TRBJ1-1 NA TRBV15 TGTGCCACCAGCAGAGTGGCGGGAAGGGGGAACACTGAAGCTTTCTTT CATSRVAGRGNTEAFF
NA TRBJ2-1 NA TRBV5-8 TGTGCCAGCAGCCCCCGGAGGAGGTGGTCCTACAATGAGCAGTTCTTC CASSPRRRWSYNEQFF
TRBD2 TRBJ2-7 NA TRBV19 TGTGCCAGTACCCCTTTCGCGGGGGGCGTGCAGTACTTC CASTPFAGGVQYF
TRBD2 TRBJ2-1 NA TRBV2 TGTGCCAGCAGTGATTCTAGCGGGAGAACCCACAATGAGCAGTTCTTC CASSDSSGRTHNEQFF
NA TRBJ2-7 NA TRBV19 TGTGCCAGTAGTATGTTCGGGGGGCGCATAGACGAGCAGTACTTC CASSMFGGRIDEQYF
TRBD1 TRBJ1-5 NA TRBV4-1 TGCGCCAGCAGCCAAGAACAGGGGTTGGGCAATCAGCCCCAGCATTTT CASSQEQGLGNQPQHF
TRBD1 TRBJ1-5 NA TRBV27 TGTGCCAGCAGTCCAGACAGGGGGCGAGAGCAGCCCCAGCATTTT CASSPDRGREQPQHF
NA TRBJ1-5 once TRBV28 TGTGCCAGCAGTTTGCGAACAGGGAGGGGAGGTCAGCCCCAGCATTTT CASSLRTGRGGQPQHF
NA TRBJ1-2 NA TRBV4-2 TGTGCCAGCAGCCTAGGGTGGGGATATGGCTACACCTTC CASSLGWGYGYTF
NA TRBJ2-1 NA TRBV7-3 TGTGCCAGCAGCTTATACCCCACAATCCGGTTCAATGAGCAGTTCTTC CASSLYPTIRFNEQFF
NA TRBJ1-1 once TRBV5-4 TGTGCCAGCAGCTTGGGAACGATGGGCACCGAAGCTTTCTTT CASSLGTMGTEAFF
NA TRBJ2-5 NA TRBV7-2 TGTGCCAGCAGCCCGAAGGGACTTTCGCCCCGGGAGACCCAGTACTTC CASSPKGLSPRETQYF
TRBD1 TRBJ2-1 NA TRBV10-3 TGTGCCATCAGTGAGGGGGACAGGGGGTACAATGAGCAGTTCTTC CAISEGDRGYNEQFF
TRBD2 TRBJ2-7 NA TRBV5-1 TGCGCCAGCAGCCCCCGCCCATTGAGCGGGAGGACACCCTACGAGCAGTACTTC CASSPRPLSGRTPYEQYF
NA TRBJ2-7 NA TRBV18 TGTGCCAGCTCAGGACCGGTGTCTCAACCCTACGAGCAGTACTTC CASSGPVSQPYEQYF
NA TRBJ1-2 NA TRBV19 TGTGCCAGTAAGCTGGCCAGCGTCTATGGCTACACCTTC CASKLASVYGYTF
TRBD2 TRBJ2-1 NA TRBV2 TGTGCCAGCATGGGACTAGCGGGAGAGCTTGGCAATGAGCAGTTCTTC CASMGLAGELGNEQFF
TRBD2 TRBJ2-1 once TRBV9 TGTGCCAGCAGCCCGGGACTAGACGGCAATGAGCAGTTCTTC CASSPGLDGNEQFF
NA TRBJ2-3 NA TRBV7-8 TGTGCCAGCAGCTTAGGAGTAGATACGCAGTATTTT CASSLGVDTQYF
TRBD1 TRBJ1-2 once TRBV19 TGTGCCAGTAATCCTTCGGACAGGGGATATGGCTACACCTTC CASNPSDRGYGYTF
NA TRBJ1-5 NA TRBV7-9 TGTGCCAGCAGCTTTCCGGGTCAGCCCCAGCATTTT CASSFPGQPQHF
NA TRBJ1-1 NA TRBV19 TGTGCCAGTAGTATCTCTTGGGGGACTGAAGCTTTCTTT CASSISWGTEAFF
NA TRBJ2-7 NA TRBV28 TGTGCCAGCAGTTTACGGCAGGGGGGGTTCTACGAGCAGTACTTC CASSLRQGGFYEQYF
TRBD1 TRBJ2-2 NA TRBV30 TGTGCCTGGAACTTACCCGGGACAGGGTACACCGGGGAGCTGTTTTTT CAWNLPGTGYTGELFF
NA TRBJ2-7 NA TRBV7-9 TGTGCCAGCAGCTTAGGGTTGGGGGCCGTAGCCGAGCAGTACTTC CASSLGLGAVAEQYF
NA TRBJ2-7 NA TRBV9 TGTGCCAGCAGCCCGGGGACTCCCAGGAACGAGCAGTACTTC CASSPGTPRNEQYF
TRBD2 TRBJ2-5 NA TRBV7-2 TGTGCCAGCAGCTTAACGACTAGCGGGGACCCCGAGACCCAGTACTTC CASSLTTSGDPETQYF
TRBD1 TRBJ2-1 NA TRBV4-1 TGCGCCAGCAGCCAACCGACAGGGGCCGGCAATGAGCAGTTCTTC CASSQPTGAGNEQFF
TRBD1 TRBJ1-2 NA TRBV6-7 TGTGCCAGCAGTTACTCGACGTTTCGACAGGGCAGGGGGGCTTGCTATGGCTACACCTTC CASSYSTFRQGRGACYGYTF
NA TRBJ2-7 once TRBV4-3 TGCGCCAGCAGCCCGGGCACAGGCTCCTACGAGCAGTACTTC CASSPGTGSYEQYF
NA TRBJ1-3 NA TRBV5-6 TGTGCCAGCAGCTTGTCTGGGAGTGGAAACACCATATATTTT CASSLSGSGNTIYF
TRBD2 TRBJ2-7 NA TRBV10-1 TGCGCCAGCAGTGAATCGGGACTAGTATACGAGCAGTACTTC CASSESGLVYEQYF
NA TRBJ1-5 NA TRBV5-1 TGCGCCAGCAGCTTGGGGGAGCGGAATCAGCCCCAGCATTTT CASSLGERNQPQHF
TRBD2 TRBJ2-4 NA TRBV7-2 TGTGCCAGCAGCTTCGCGGGACTAGCTAAAAACATTCAGTACTTC CASSFAGLAKNIQYF
NA TRBJ2-1 few TRBV2 TGTGCCAGCAGTGGGGAGGACAATGAGCAGTTCTTC CASSGEDNEQFF
TRBD1 TRBJ1-2 NA TRBV4-1 TGCGCCAGCAGCGACCGGACAGGGAACTATGGCTACACCTTC CASSDRTGNYGYTF
NA TRBJ2-7 NA TRBV6-5 TGTGCCAGCAGTTTACCAGTACCGCCACCCCCGTACGAGCAGTACTTC CASSLPVPPPPYEQYF
NA TRBJ1-4 once TRBV4-1 TGCGCCAGCAGCCAAGTTGCGGGCGATGAAAAACTGTTTTTT CASSQVAGDEKLFF
NA TRBJ1-3 NA TRBV12-2 TGTGCAAGTCGCTTAGGGTGGACAGGTGGGGGAAACACCATATATTTT CASRLGWTGGGNTIYF
TRBD1 TRBJ2-7 NA TRBV4-1 TGCGCCAGCAGCCTCCACCCGGGACAGGGAACCTACGAGCAGTACTTC CASSLHPGQGTYEQYF